A single sample gave rise to the 28 T cell receptor beta chains below, sequenced in a study of T cell responses to AZD1222 COVID-19 vaccine. The assay was immunoSEQ multiplex PCR, and TCRdb's table has in-frame clones only and misses some. Here the sample spans around 75,000 clones, around 83% being singletons. The material sequenced was peripheral blood, taken on day 0 of AZD1222 vaccination. The receptors shown here come from an adult in good health.

This chain joins TRBV6-6 and TRBJ2-1; 9 bases fit TRBD2. The CDR3 has 15 amino acids. Germline V gene data show CDR1 as MNHNY and CDR2 as SVGAGI (reference sequence). The V segment lost 2 bases and the J segment 6 bases; nucleotides outside the gene matches: 5. CDR3 loop: CASSYPAGGFNEQFF. DNA for the CDR3: TGTGCCAGCAGTTACCCAGCGGGGGGTTTCAATGAGCAGTTCTTC.

The CDR3 loop is CASSRLQGGGEAFF. CDR3 DNA: TGTGCCAGTAGTAGGTTGCAGGGAGGCGGTGAAGCTTTCTTT. V gene TRBV19 combines with J gene TRBJ1-1; possibly TRBD1 for D (5 bases). CDR1 is LNHDA, CDR2 SQIVND, per germline (reference sequence). V was shortened by 4 bases and J by 7 bases, with 16 bases between the two germline ends. CDR3 length equals 14 residues.

The rearrangement links TRBV4-3 to TRBJ2-2, with D unclear. CDR1 and CDR2 (germline): LGHNA, YSLEER. Trimming pared 4 bases from V and 4 bases from J, leaving 19 bases between. The CDR3 extends over 17 amino acids. This CDR3 is CASSPDKIGAITGELFF. CDR3 coding DNA: TGCGCCAGCAGCCCCGATAAAATAGGCGCGATCACCGGGGAGCTGTTTTTT.

The chain employs TRBV12-3 or TRBV12-4 and TRBJ2-3; D not certain. The V end was cut by 5 bases, the J end by 3 bases, with 9 bases between. The CDR3 covers 13 residues. In DNA form, the CDR3 reads TGTGCCAGCAGTGCGGACCGAACAGATACGCAGTATTTT. Its protein product is CASSADRTDTQYF.

V usage is TRBV4-3 and J usage is TRBJ2-7; weak D call: TRBD1 (5 bases). V shed 3 bases and J shed 2 bases, with 11 bases lying between them. Germline V gene data show CDR1 as LGHNA and CDR2 as YSLEER. This CDR3 comprises 14 residues. CDR3: CASSHDRTAYEQYF. In DNA form, the CDR3 reads TGCGCCAGCAGCCACGACAGAACGGCCTACGAGCAGTACTTC.

This rearrangement joins TRBV15 to TRBJ1-1; no clear D. This CDR3 comprises 16 residues. Germline V CDR1 and CDR2: LNHNV, YYDKDF (reference sequence). The V and J ends lost 2 bases and 0 bases respectively, with 13 bases between them. The CDR3: CATSRPTAGLNTEAFF. In DNA form, the CDR3 reads TGTGCCACCAGCAGACCTACGGCAGGCTTGAACACTGAAGCTTTCTTT.

CDR3 protein: CASSLVFSGSPGYF. As DNA, the CDR3 is TGTGCCAGCAGCCTCGTATTCTCGGGTTCTCCGGGGTACTTC. V is TRBV11-2 and J is TRBJ2-7; D not resolved. The germline V and J ends were trimmed by 5 bases and 12 bases, with 23 bases remaining between them. Germline V gene data show CDR1 as SGHAT and CDR2 as FQNNGV. The CDR3 length is 14 residues.

The chain has TRBV7-2 and TRBJ2-1; D is unclear. The CDR3 contains 12 residues. Trimming shortened V by 1 base and J by 8 bases, and 6 bases separated the two germline ends. CDR1 is SGHTA, CDR2 FQGNSA, per germline. The chain's CDR3 is CASSLGGHEQFF. The CDR3 bases are TGTGCCAGCAGCTTAGGAGGCCATGAGCAGTTCTTC.

V usage is TRBV18 and J usage is TRBJ1-5; possibly TRBD1 for D (5 bases). The CDR3 extends over 19 amino acids. Germline values: CDR1 KGHSH, CDR2 LQKENI. Deletions cut 2 bases from V and 0 bases from J, with 20 bases between. CDR3 sequence reads: CASSPEKTVNLHSNQPQHF. The CDR3, as DNA: TGTGCCAGCTCACCAGAGAAGACAGTGAACCTACATAGCAATCAGCCCCAGCATTTT.

A single count supports this clone. The chain carries TRBV7-9 and TRBJ1-1; TRBD1 is a possible D gene (6 bases). V lost 2 bases and J lost 4, with 8 bases in between. The CDR3 has 13 residues. The germline CDR1 and CDR2 sequences are SEHNR and FQNEAQ (reference sequence). DNA of the CDR3: TGTGCCAGCAGCTTATCCAGGGGCACTGAAGCTTTCTTT. Protein: CASSLSRGTEAFF. Together with reference TRBV7-9 and TRBJ1-1, the CDR3 gives the full variable domain: DTGVSQNPRHKITKRGQNVTFRCDPISEHNRLYWYRQTLGQGPEFLTYFQNEAQLEKSRLLSDRFSAERPKGSFSTLEIQRTEQGDSAMYLCASSLSRGTEAFFGQGTRLTVV.

The rearrangement uses TRBV19 and TRBJ1-4; TRBD1 might be the D (5 bases). CDR1 is LNHDA and CDR2 is SQIVND in the germline V gene (reference sequence). Between the trimmed V and J ends, which lost 1 base and 14 bases, there was a span of 11 bases. This CDR3 comprises 12 residues. CDR3 in amino acids: CASSIVRGNLFF. In nucleotides, the CDR3 is TGTGCCAGTAGTATAGTTCGGGGGAACCTGTTTTTT.

This clone was counted once. The V and J genes are TRBV2 and TRBJ2-5; weak D call: TRBD1 (6 bases). This CDR3 spans 13 amino acids. The V end was cut by 6 bases, the J end by 1 base, with 9 bases between. Germline CDR1 and CDR2: SNHLY and FYNNEI. CDR3 coding DNA: TGTGCCAGCAGGGTGGACAGCCAAGAGACCCAGTACTTC. It yields the protein CASRVDSQETQYF. Full variable domain (remainder filled in from reference TRBV2 and TRBJ2-5): EPEVTQTPSHQVTQMGQEVILRCVPISNHLYFYWYRQILGQKVEFLVSFYNNEISEKSEIFDDQFSVERPDGSNFTLKIRSTKLEDSAMYFCASRVDSQETQYFGPGTRLLVL.

The chain joins TRBV28 to TRBJ1-4; 7 nucleotides line up with TRBD1. CDR1 and CDR2 from the germline V gene are MDHEN and SYDVKM. CDR3 length equals 15 residues. V gave up 5 bases and J gave up 5 bases; unmatched junction bases: 8. The CDR3 is CASSLHGRGNEKLFF. CDR3 DNA: TGTGCCAGCAGTCTCCATGGCAGGGGGAATGAAAAACTGTTTTTT.

This rearrangement joins TRBV3-1 (or the pseudogene TRBV3-2) to TRBJ1-2, with a tentative D call TRBD1 (5 bases). This CDR3 has 16 amino acids. V was shortened by 1 base and J by 3 bases, with 15 bases between the two germline ends. The germline gives CDR1 LGHDT, CDR2 YNNKEL (reference sequence). The CDR3 region has the DNA TGTGCCAGCAGCCAAGTAAGGCAGGGTCCGGACTATGGCTACACCTTC. This codes for CASSQVRQGPDYGYTF.

The gene calls are TRBV28 and TRBJ1-6; D might be TRBD1 (6 bases). Trimming stripped 5 bases from V and 14 bases from J, with 13 bases between. In germline, CDR1 is MDHEN, CDR2 SYDVKM. The CDR3 covers 12 residues. CDR3 loop: CASSPHEGALHF. The CDR3 DNA reads TGTGCCAGCAGTCCCCACGAGGGGGCCCTCCACTTT. The full variable domain, with the rest looked up from reference TRBV28 and TRBJ1-6, is DVKVTQSSRYLVKRTGEKVFLECVQDMDHENMFWYRQDPGLGLRLIYFSYDVKMKEKGDIPEGYSVSREKKERFSLILESASTNQTSMYLCASSPHEGALHFGNGTRLTVT.

The V call is TRBV11-3, the J call TRBJ2-3, with a possible D match to TRBD2 (7 bases). The CDR3 consists of 14 residues. Germline V gene data show CDR1 as SGHNT and CDR2 as YENEEA. V was shortened by 3 bases and J by 6 bases, with 13 bases between the two germline ends. The CDR3 sequence is CASSLGGAADTQYF. The CDR3 DNA reads TGTGCCAGCAGCTTGGGGGGGGCAGCGGATACGCAGTATTTT.

The gene calls are TRBV20-1 and TRBJ1-1; TRBD1 is a possible D gene (6 bases). V was pared by 3 bases and J by 0 bases, with 8 bases between. Per germline, CDR1 DFQATT and CDR2 SNEGSKA (reference sequence). The CDR3 consists of 13 residues. CDR3 residues: CSASKGVNTEAFF. DNA of the CDR3: TGCAGTGCTAGTAAGGGGGTGAACACTGAAGCTTTCTTT.

The rearrangement links TRBV28 to TRBJ1-6; TRBD1 agrees at 8 bases. The germline CDR1 and CDR2 sequences are MDHEN and SYDVKM. This CDR3 spans 13 amino acids. The V segment lost 6 bases and the J segment 9 bases; nucleotides outside the gene matches: 4. CDR3 coding DNA: TGTGCCAGCAGCCCAGGGGGCGGTTCACCCCTCCACTTT. The encoded protein is CASSPGGGSPLHF.

The V gene is TRBV29-1, the J gene TRBJ1-2, with D unclear. V was shortened by 7 bases and J by 5 bases, with 17 bases between the two germline ends. This CDR3 is built from 13 residues. From germline, CDR1 is SQVTM and CDR2 ANQGSEA. The CDR3 loop reads CSATSTDEYGYTF. CDR3 DNA: TGCAGCGCAACTTCGACGGATGAATATGGCTACACCTTC. Combining the CDR3 with reference TRBV29-1 and TRBJ1-2 gives the whole variable domain SAVISQKPSRDICQRGTSLTIQCQVDSQVTMMFWYRQQPGQSLTLIATANQGSEATYESGFVIDKFPISRPNLTFSTLTVSNMSPEDSSIYLCSATSTDEYGYTFGSGTRLTVV.

J is TRBJ1-6 and V is TRBV6-5; D gene ambiguous. Looked up from germline, CDR1 is MNHEY and CDR2 is SVGAGI. This CDR3 is built from 14 residues. V dropped 7 bases and J dropped 7 bases, with 14 bases sitting between them. CDR3 bases: TGTGCCAGCACTCGGCCACGGAGCAATTCACCCCTCCACTTT. It yields the protein CASTRPRSNSPLHF.

This clone has more than one count but fewer than ten. The V gene is TRBV19, the J gene TRBJ2-5; D not certain. In germline, CDR1 is LNHDA, CDR2 SQIVND (reference sequence). The CDR3 is 13 amino acids. The V and J ends lost 3 bases and 4 bases respectively, with 9 bases between them. For the CDR3, the DNA is TGTGCCAGTAGTATTGTCACCCTAGAGACCCAGTACTTC. Translating it yields CASSIVTLETQYF. Together with reference TRBV19 and TRBJ2-5, the CDR3 gives the full variable domain: DGGITQSPKYLFRKEGQNVTLSCEQNLNHDAMYWYRQDPGQGLRLIYYSQIVNDFQKGDIAEGYSVSREKKESFPLTVTSAQKNPTAFYLCASSIVTLETQYFGPGTRLLVL.

This chain joins TRBV19 and TRBJ2-1; TRBD2 matches 13 bases. Germline CDR1 reads LNHDA; CDR2 reads SQIVND (reference sequence). This CDR3 is 18 amino acids long. V dropped 10 bases and J dropped 0; count of bases not matched to a gene: 12. The CDR3: CATQRGTSGVPSYNEQFF. The DNA of the CDR3 is TGTGCCACCCAACGGGGGACTAGCGGGGTCCCCTCCTACAATGAGCAGTTCTTC.

This clone was seen once. The rearrangement links TRBV10-3 to TRBJ2-5; weak D call: TRBD2 (5 bases). CDR3 size: 16 residues. Germline V gene data show CDR1 as ENHRY and CDR2 as SYGVKD. V was cut by 7 bases and J by 1 base, with 19 bases left in between. CDR3 amino acids: CAITPSLTTLQETQYF. CDR3 nucleotides: TGTGCCATCACCCCGTCCCTGACTACCCTCCAAGAGACCCAGTACTTC.

The chain recombines TRBV18 with TRBJ2-2, with 7 bases that match TRBD1. Germline CDR1 and CDR2: KGHSH and LQKENI. V shed 2 bases and J 2 bases; nucleotides not matched to a gene: 14. The CDR3 loop spans 19 amino acids. The CDR3 DNA reads TGTGCCAGCTCACCAAATCCGCCGACAGGGAATACAAACACCGGGGAGCTGTTTTTT. Translated, it gives CASSPNPPTGNTNTGELFF.

The genes are TRBV5-1 and TRBJ2-2; TRBD2 is a possible D gene (6 bases). Germline loops: CDR1 SGHRS, CDR2 YFSETQ. The CDR3 covers 16 residues. With 3 bases removed from V and 0 bases from J, the gap between germline ends came to 12 bases. This chain's CDR3 is CASSYIADANTGELFF. The CDR3, as DNA: TGCGCCAGCAGCTACATAGCGGACGCGAACACCGGGGAGCTGTTTTTT. Full variable domain (remainder filled in from reference TRBV5-1 and TRBJ2-2): KAGVTQTPRYLIKTRGQQVTLSCSPISGHRSVSWYQQTPGQGLQFLFEYFSETQRNKGNFPGRFSGRQFSNSRSEMNVSTLELGDSALYLCASSYIADANTGELFFGEGSRLTVL.

The V call is TRBV4-3, the J call TRBJ2-5, with TRBD1 as a possible D gene (5 bases). V was clipped by 4 bases and J by 7 bases, with 19 bases between them. Germline lookup yields CDR1 LGHNA and CDR2 YSLEER. The CDR3 length is 15 residues. The DNA for the CDR3 is TGCGCCAGCAGCCTACAGGCAGAAAGTGGGTCGACCCAGTACTTC. Protein: CASSLQAESGSTQYF.

This clone was counted between two and nine times. The genes are TRBV5-1 and TRBJ2-2; no clear D. CDR1 is SGHRS, CDR2 YFSETQ, per germline. Trimming removed 6 bases from V and 0 bases from J, with 12 bases in between. CDR3 length: 15 residues. The CDR3 nucleotides read TGCGCCAGCACCCCCGGGCAACCGAACACCGGGGAGCTGTTTTTT. This encodes CASTPGQPNTGELFF.

The chain employs TRBV9 and TRBJ1-5; D might be TRBD1 (5 bases). This CDR3 is built from 14 residues. Germline CDR1 is SGDLS and CDR2 is YYNGEE. V was clipped by 3 bases and J by 4 bases, with 11 bases between them. The CDR3 nucleotides read TGTGCCAGCAGCGGGGGCAGCACTAATCAGCCCCAGCATTTT. This encodes CASSGGSTNQPQHF.